This T cell receptor (beta chain) was documented in a study of blood T cell repertoires in COVID-19. At the level of the study: Both acute and convalescent COVID-19 samples were obtained from the United States, Italy and Spain. In each case, the material was cDNA or gDNA derived from T cells, B-cell-depleted T cells, or PBMCs.

In terms of age and location, participants ranged from roughly 18 to 100 years and lived in about two dozen US areas. Participant reports of clinical history set cohort assignment. V was clipped by 10 bases and J by 3 bases; unmatched bases: 9. This CDR3 comprises 14 residues. Germline CDR1 and CDR2: SNHLY and FYNNEI. Assay: immunoSEQ multiplex PCR; the TCRdb copy retains only in-frame clones and omits some. Altogether under 300,000 clones are present, approximately 90% being singletons, with the ten largest covering just under 6.5%. The genes are TRBV2 and TRBJ2-7, with 10 bases lining up with TRBD2. The source material was PBMCs or T cells enriched from blood (not recorded which). This TCR came from a woman younger than 45 with acute COVID-19. CDR3: CAIRGASGGYEQYF. The CDR3 bases are TGTGCCATCAGGGGGGCTAGCGGGGGCTACGAGCAGTACTTC. Variable domain in full (rest from reference TRBV2 and TRBJ2-7): EPEVTQTPSHQVTQMGQEVILRCVPISNHLYFYWYRQILGQKVEFLVSFYNNEISEKSEIFDDQFSVERPDGSNFTLKIRSTKLEDSAMYFCAIRGASGGYEQYFGPGTRLTVT.